One T cell receptor beta chain is described in this entry. The target antigen is unknown. Looked up from germline, CDR1 is SGDLS and CDR2 is YYNGEE. Trimming pared 4 bases from V and 11 bases from J, leaving 18 bases between. This CDR3 is 13 amino acids long. TCRdb independently ran MiXCR on the 5' RACE reads; one entry per CDR3 protein. This table has around 400,000 distinct CDR3 sequences, around 24% appearing once. The data are from a study of T-cell memory formation after mild COVID-19. Notes on the study in general: Nothing confirmed that second-wave clones peaking on day 37 were specific for SARS-CoV-2.

The receptor's source is an adult woman who had mild COVID-19 (a few samples of this study predate the infection). Cell type and time point are not known. The chain couples TRBV9 to TRBJ1-1; D is possibly TRBD1 (5 bases). Sequenced material: PBMCs or a T cell subset sorted from them (not recorded which). Written as DNA, the CDR3 is TGTGCCAGCAGCCCTACGGCGCGAGGGGTGGCTTTCTTT. Protein sequence: CASSPTARGVAFF.